The 30 T cell receptor beta chains reported below all come from one sample, sequenced in a study of T cells in localized non-small cell lung cancer. The table came from immunoSEQ multiplex PCR; TCRdb's copy has only in-frame clones and leaves some out. This table holds about 34,000 clones, around 73% found once. The sequences come from peripheral blood, collected before any cancer treatment. Receptor source: a male donor aged 60 or over with stage II squamous cell lung carcinoma.

The genes are TRBV5-1 and TRBJ2-3, with TRBD2 as a possible D gene (7 bases). Deletions cut 7 bases from V and 0 bases from J, with 12 bases between. The CDR3 is made up of 14 amino acids. CDR1 is SGHRS, CDR2 YFSETQ, per germline. The CDR3 reads CASLRGPSTDTQYF. The CDR3 DNA sequence: TGCGCCAGCCTGCGGGGGCCTAGCACAGATACGCAGTATTTT. Full variable domain (remainder filled in from reference TRBV5-1 and TRBJ2-3): KAGVTQTPRYLIKTRGQQVTLSCSPISGHRSVSWYQQTPGQGLQFLFEYFSETQRNKGNFPGRFSGRQFSNSRSEMNVSTLELGDSALYLCASLRGPSTDTQYFGPGTRLTVL.

This sequence joins TRBV5-4 and TRBJ2-1, with 11 bases that match TRBD1. V trimming: 3 bases; J trimming: 2 bases; junction bases outside the gene matches: 1. CDR3 length: 15 residues. The germline V gene encodes CDR1 SGHNT and CDR2 YYREEE (reference sequence). CDR3: CASSSGQGAYNEQFF. Here the CDR3 DNA reads TGTGCCAGCAGCTCGGGACAGGGGGCCTACAATGAGCAGTTCTTC.

This sequence joins TRBV18 and TRBJ1-5, with 11 positions matching TRBD1. CDR1 and CDR2 (germline): KGHSH, LQKENI. After removal of 2 bases from V and 0 bases from J, the junction contained 0 bases not matched to a gene. The CDR3 is 16 amino acids. Here the CDR3 DNA reads TGTGCCAGCTCACCAGGACAGGGGGCTAGCAATCAGCCCCAGCATTTT. Protein product: CASSPGQGASNQPQHF.

This rearrangement joins TRBV30 to TRBJ1-2; no firm D call. The CDR3 is 13 residues long. From germline, CDR1 is GTSNPN and CDR2 SVGIG (reference sequence). The V gene lost 0 bases and the J gene lost 5 bases, with 10 bases spanning the gap. As DNA, the CDR3 is TGTGCCTGGAGTGTACAAAGTTCGTATGGCTACACCTTC. Its protein product is CAWSVQSSYGYTF.

The rearrangement links TRBV7-8 to TRBJ2-7; D may be TRBD1 or TRBD2 (6 bases each). The CDR3 runs 16 residues. With 1 base removed from V and 2 bases from J, the gap between germline ends came to 15 bases. The germline V gene encodes CDR1 SGHVS and CDR2 FQNEAQ. DNA for the CDR3: TGTGCCAGCAGCTTAGTGGGGGGCGTCGCTACCTACGAGCAGTACTTC. It codes for CASSLVGGVATYEQYF.

The genes are TRBV6-6 and TRBJ1-3; 8 bases match TRBD1. This CDR3 has 16 residues. The V segment lost 5 bases and the J segment 2 bases; nucleotides outside the gene matches: 8. Germline V gene sequence: CDR1 MNHNY, CDR2 SVGAGI (reference sequence). The CDR3 sequence is CASSTTTGGTGNTIYF. The CDR3 DNA reads TGTGCCAGCAGTACAACAACAGGGGGAACTGGAAACACCATATATTTT.

The chain employs TRBV6-1 and TRBJ1-2; 9 bases are a match to TRBD1. The V and J ends lost 8 bases and 8 bases, in that order; junction bases with no gene match: 9. The V gene's germline CDR1 is MNHNS and CDR2 SASEGT. This CDR3 contains 13 residues. The CDR3 region has the DNA TGTGCCAGCGGATCGGACAGGGGACAAGGCTACACCTTC. Translation: CASGSDRGQGYTF.

V is TRBV6-5 and J is TRBJ1-1; D might be TRBD1 (5 bases). The CDR3 length is 14 residues. V dropped 2 bases and J dropped 0 bases, with 7 bases sitting between them. From germline, CDR1 is MNHEY and CDR2 SVGAGI. CDR3 in amino acids: CASSYGGLNTEAFF. DNA for the CDR3: TGTGCCAGCAGTTACGGGGGACTGAACACTGAAGCTTTCTTT.

The genes are TRBV7-9 and TRBJ2-5; TRBD2 might be the D (6 bases). Trimming removed 5 bases from V and 0 bases from J, with 10 bases in between. Germline CDR1 SEHNR, CDR2 FQNEAQ (reference sequence). There are 14 residues in the CDR3. The CDR3 DNA is TGTGCCAGCAGCGCCGGAGGGGACCAAGAGACCCAGTACTTC. Protein: CASSAGGDQETQYF.

The V call is TRBV18, the J call TRBJ2-3, with TRBD2 matching over 8 bases. V lost 2 bases, J lost 1 base, and 2 bases stayed unmatched. The CDR3 runs to 15 residues. Germline CDR1 reads KGHSH; CDR2 reads LQKENI. Here the CDR3 DNA reads TGTGCCAGCTCACCAACTAGCGGAGGCACAGATACGCAGTATTTT. This gives the protein CASSPTSGGTDTQYF.

This sequence joins TRBV7-6 and TRBJ2-2, with 8 bases matching TRBD2. V was clipped by 5 bases and J by 4 bases; unmatched bases: 9. In germline, CDR1 is SGHVS, CDR2 FNYEAQ. CDR3 size: 16 residues. CDR3 in DNA: TGTGCCAGCAGCCTCCGGGGGGGCAAGGGCACCGGGGAGCTGTTTTTT. It codes for CASSLRGGKGTGELFF. Supplemented by reference TRBV7-6 and TRBJ2-2, the full variable domain reads GAGVSQSPRYKVTKRGQDVALRCDPISGHVSLYWYRQALGQGPEFLTYFNYEAQQDKSGLPNDRFSAERPEGSISTLTIQRTEQRDSAMYRCASSLRGGKGTGELFFGEGSRLTVL.

This clone was counted only a few times. The chain combines TRBV11-3 with TRBJ2-5, with D unresolved. The CDR3 runs 13 residues. In germline, CDR1 is SGHNT, CDR2 YENEEA. Between the trimmed V and J ends, which lost 1 base and 3 bases, there was a span of 6 bases. The chain's CDR3 is CASSLVLEETQYF. CDR3 bases: TGTGCCAGCAGCTTAGTGCTGGAAGAGACCCAGTACTTC. Looking up the rest from reference TRBV11-3 and TRBJ2-5 gives the full variable domain: EAGVVQSPRYKIIEKKQPVAFWCNPISGHNTLYWYLQNLGQGPELLIRYENEEAVDDSQLPKDRFSAERLKGVDSTLKIQPAELGDSAVYLCASSLVLEETQYFGPGTRLLVL.

This clone has a single count. The chain carries TRBV11-3 and TRBJ1-1; D is possibly TRBD1 (6 bases). The V gene lost 6 bases and the J gene lost 5 bases, with 16 bases spanning the gap. This CDR3 comprises 14 residues. Germline CDR1 reads SGHNT; CDR2 reads YENEEA. Here the CDR3 DNA reads TGTGCCAGCAGTCGAACAGGGTTTGGGACTGAAGCTTTCTTT. It specifies CASSRTGFGTEAFF. Drawing the rest from reference TRBV11-3 and TRBJ1-1, the complete variable domain is EAGVVQSPRYKIIEKKQPVAFWCNPISGHNTLYWYLQNLGQGPELLIRYENEEAVDDSQLPKDRFSAERLKGVDSTLKIQPAELGDSAVYLCASSRTGFGTEAFFGQGTRLTVV.

Written as DNA, the CDR3 is TGTGCCAGTAGTATTCCCCGGCAGACCTATGGCTACACCTTC. Its translation is CASSIPRQTYGYTF. The J gene is TRBJ1-2, the V gene TRBV19; D call uncertain. The length of the CDR3 is 14 residues. Germline CDR1 is LNHDA and CDR2 is SQIVND (reference sequence). The germline V and J ends were trimmed by 3 bases and 4 bases, with 12 bases remaining between them.

The chain uses TRBV5-1 and TRBJ2-4; D might be TRBD2 (6 bases). This CDR3 is 14 amino acids long. V shed 4 bases and J shed 8 bases, with 16 bases lying between them. CDR1 is SGHRS and CDR2 is YFSETQ in the germline V gene. CDR3 sequence reads: CASSRGGVQDIQYF. As DNA, the CDR3 is TGCGCCAGCAGCCGCGGAGGGGTTCAGGACATTCAGTACTTC.

V usage is TRBV5-5 and J usage is TRBJ1-5, with D unclear. The germline CDR1 and CDR2 sequences are SGHKS and YYEKEE (reference sequence). The V end lost 8 bases, the J end lost 5 bases, and 14 bases lay between the germline ends. This CDR3 comprises 13 residues. For the CDR3, the DNA is TGTGCCAGAAGCGCCCCTAAAGATCAGCCCCAGCATTTT. It encodes CARSAPKDQPQHF.

The CDR3 sequence is CAWSVQGVRYNEQFF. CDR3 coding DNA: TGTGCCTGGAGTGTCCAGGGGGTTAGATACAATGAGCAGTTCTTC. The chain uses TRBV30 and TRBJ2-1; 7 bases agree with TRBD1. This CDR3 is 15 amino acids long. Germline V gene lookup returns CDR1 GTSNPN and CDR2 SVGIG (reference sequence). Unmatched junction bases numbered 6, after V lost 0 bases and J lost 4 bases.

This rearrangement joins TRBV10-3 to TRBJ1-1, with no clear D. CDR3 size: 14 residues. In germline, CDR1 is ENHRY, CDR2 SYGVKD. Deletions cut 3 bases from V and 4 bases from J, with 12 bases between. The CDR3 reads CAISDGVTGTEAFF. CDR3 nucleotides: TGTGCCATCAGTGACGGGGTAACGGGCACTGAAGCTTTCTTT.

V and J are TRBV6-1 and TRBJ1-5, with D uncertain. The CDR3 has 18 residues. CDR1 and CDR2 (germline): MNHNS, SASEGT. Trimming stripped 2 bases from V and 3 bases from J, with 20 bases between. As DNA, the CDR3 is TGTGCCAGCAGTGAAATGCCGCGGACGGATAAAGCCAATCAGCCCCAGCATTTT. This codes for CASSEMPRTDKANQPQHF.

V and J are TRBV5-4 and TRBJ1-3; D not certain. The CDR3 length is 14 residues. Trimming removed 3 bases from V and 0 bases from J, with 7 bases in between. Germline CDR1 and CDR2: SGHNT and YYREEE (reference sequence). CDR3 bases: TGTGCCAGCAGCTCCCGGGACTCTGGAAACACCATATATTTT. Its protein is CASSSRDSGNTIYF.

This chain connects TRBV5-1 to TRBJ1-1; D perhaps matches TRBD1 (5 bases). The V gene lost 2 bases and the J gene lost 2 bases, with 10 bases spanning the gap. The CDR3 runs 14 residues. Germline V gives CDR1 SGHRS, CDR2 YFSETQ. The CDR3 is CASSFGAINTEAFF. The CDR3 region has the DNA TGCGCCAGCAGCTTTGGGGCGATCAACACTGAAGCTTTCTTT. Variable domain in full (rest from reference TRBV5-1 and TRBJ1-1): KAGVTQTPRYLIKTRGQQVTLSCSPISGHRSVSWYQQTPGQGLQFLFEYFSETQRNKGNFPGRFSGRQFSNSRSEMNVSTLELGDSALYLCASSFGAINTEAFFGQGTRLTVV.

J is TRBJ1-5 and V is TRBV6-4, with a tentative D call TRBD1 (5 bases). The CDR3 length is 14 residues. CDR1 and CDR2 from the germline V gene are MRHNA and SNTAGT. V was cut by 0 bases and J by 7 bases, with 10 bases left in between. The CDR3 region has the DNA TGTGCCAGCAGTGACTCCGGGGGGGGACAGCCCCAGCATTTT. Translation gives CASSDSGGGQPQHF.

This chain uses TRBV25-1 with TRBJ2-1; no reliable D call. This CDR3 has 13 residues. Germline CDR1 reads MGHDK; CDR2 reads SYGVNS. V was cut by 8 bases and J by 8 bases, with 16 bases left in between. The CDR3 sequence is CASSHLAGYEQFF. The DNA of the CDR3 is TGTGCCAGCTCTCACTTGGCCGGCTATGAGCAGTTCTTC.

Only a few counts were recorded for this clone. The chain recombines TRBV19 with TRBJ1-5; D is possibly TRBD1 (5 bases). The CDR3 is 14 amino acids. The germline CDR1 and CDR2 sequences are LNHDA and SQIVND (reference sequence). The V end was cut by 4 bases, the J end by 1 base, with 8 bases between. The CDR3 sequence: CASSRGDSNQPQHF. The CDR3 DNA reads as TGTGCCAGTAGTAGAGGGGACAGCAATCAGCCCCAGCATTTT.

This clone has more than one count but fewer than ten. V is TRBV19 and J is TRBJ2-2; D is tentatively TRBD1 or TRBD2 (5 bases each). CDR3 length: 15 residues. V was cut by 7 bases and J by 5 bases, with 17 bases left in between. In germline, CDR1 is LNHDA, CDR2 SQIVND (reference sequence). CDR3 DNA sequence: TGTGCCAGTACCCGGAGAGGGGAGAAAACCGGGGAGCTGTTTTTT. Its translation is CASTRRGEKTGELFF.

This clone was found once. As DNA, the CDR3 is TGCAGCTTTTGCGGGACTAGCGGGAGCCTGAGAAATGAGCAGTTCTTC. It encodes CSFCGTSGSLRNEQFF. This chain uses TRBV29-1 with TRBJ2-1, with 14 bases that match TRBD2. From germline, CDR1 is SQVTM and CDR2 ANQGSEA. With V trimmed by 8 bases and J by 7 bases, 13 bases remained unmatched. The CDR3 contains 16 residues.

The count of this clone is one. The chain links TRBV10-1 to TRBJ1-5; no definite D call. Germline CDR1 and CDR2: WNHNN and SYGVQD (reference sequence). V was pared by 7 bases and J by 4 bases, with 11 bases between. The length of the CDR3 is 13 residues. The DNA of the CDR3 is TGCGCCAGCAAGGACGGGGTGAATCAGCCCCAGCATTTT. Protein: CASKDGVNQPQHF.

This chain joins TRBV6-5 and TRBJ1-1; tentatively, D is TRBD1 (6 bases). V was cut by 2 bases and J by 1 base, with 11 bases left in between. In germline, CDR1 is MNHEY, CDR2 SVGAGI. The CDR3 covers 15 residues. For the CDR3, the DNA is TGTGCCAGCAGTTACGGGGGGGGCGCGAACACTGAAGCTTTCTTT. Translating gives CASSYGGGANTEAFF.

CDR3: CASSLEVNTEAFF. The CDR3 DNA reads as TGTGCCAGCAGCTTGGAGGTGAACACTGAAGCTTTCTTT. The chain employs TRBV5-4 and TRBJ1-1, with D unresolved. The CDR3 loop spans 13 amino acids. The germline V and J ends were trimmed by 0 bases and 0 bases, with 3 bases remaining between them. From germline, CDR1 is SGHNT and CDR2 YYREEE (reference sequence).

This clone was counted a single time. The V gene is TRBV6-1, the J gene TRBJ1-2; a possible D gene is TRBD1 (5 bases). V lost 9 bases and J 7 bases, leaving 21 bases between the germline ends. Per germline, CDR1 MNHNS and CDR2 SASEGT. The CDR3 extends over 14 amino acids. The CDR3 here is CASTHENLGGGYTF. CDR3 sequence (DNA): TGTGCCAGTACACATGAGAACCTCGGGGGTGGCTACACCTTC.